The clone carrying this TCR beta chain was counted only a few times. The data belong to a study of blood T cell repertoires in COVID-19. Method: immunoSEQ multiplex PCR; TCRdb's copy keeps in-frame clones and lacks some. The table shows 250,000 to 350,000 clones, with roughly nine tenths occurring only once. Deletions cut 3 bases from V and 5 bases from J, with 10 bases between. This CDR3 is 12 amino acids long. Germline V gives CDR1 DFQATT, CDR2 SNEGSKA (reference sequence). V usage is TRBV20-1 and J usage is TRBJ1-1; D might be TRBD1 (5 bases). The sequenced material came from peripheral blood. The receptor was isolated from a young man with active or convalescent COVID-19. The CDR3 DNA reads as TGCAGTGCTAGTCAGGGTAAGACTGAAGCTTTCTTT. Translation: CSASQGKTEAFF.